The source of this T cell receptor beta chain is a study of control samples from healthy donors and cancer patients. Trimming removed 4 bases from V and 4 bases from J, with 10 bases in between. Germline CDR1 and CDR2: SGHDT and YYEEEE. The CDR3 consists of 13 residues. Here immunoSEQ multiplex PCR was the method, and the copy in TCRdb shows in-frame clones only, minus some. The sample lists 100,000 or so clones, about 90% occurring once. The receptor was derived from a woman in her forties or fifties in good health. This chain connects TRBV5-6 to TRBJ2-3; D uncertain. Sequenced material: blood. The CDR3 DNA is TGTGCCAGCAGCCTCGCAGCCCCAGATACGCAGTATTTT. It codes for CASSLAAPDTQYF. The full variable domain, its missing parts supplied by reference TRBV5-6 and TRBJ2-3, is DAGVTQSPTHLIKTRGQQVTLRCSPKSGHDTVSWYQQALGQGPQFIFQYYEEEERQRGNFPDRFSGHQFPNYSSELNVNALLLGDSALYLCASSLAAPDTQYFGPGTRLTVL.